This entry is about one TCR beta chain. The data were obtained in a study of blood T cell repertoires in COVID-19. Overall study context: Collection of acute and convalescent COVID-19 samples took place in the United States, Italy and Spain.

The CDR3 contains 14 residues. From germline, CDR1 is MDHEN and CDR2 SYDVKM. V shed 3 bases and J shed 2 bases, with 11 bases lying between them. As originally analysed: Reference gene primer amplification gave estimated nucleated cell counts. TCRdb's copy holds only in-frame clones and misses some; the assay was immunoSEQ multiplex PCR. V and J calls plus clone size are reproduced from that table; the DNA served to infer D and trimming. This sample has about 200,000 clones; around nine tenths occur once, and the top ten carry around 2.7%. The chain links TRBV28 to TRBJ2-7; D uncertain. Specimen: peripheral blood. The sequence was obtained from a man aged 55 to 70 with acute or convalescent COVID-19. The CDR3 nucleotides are TGTGCCAGCAGTTTTTCCCCTTATACCTACGAGCAGTACTTC. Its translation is CASSFSPYTYEQYF.